Shown below are 5 T cell receptor beta chains from a single sample sequenced in a study of vaccination effects on CD4 cells after COVID-19. Antigens of these TCRs are unknown. Some clones are missing from TCRdb's copy, which holds only in-frame ones; the method was immunoSEQ multiplex PCR. Among roughly 59,000 clones, around 78% were seen once, and the ten largest hold 1.5% to 2%. Ahead of sequencing, the ViraFEST assay grew antigen-specific CD4+ T cells using viral peptide pools. Investigators separated out CD4+ T cells once 10 days of culture had passed. As their vaccination, participants received two doses of either BNT162b2 or mRNA-1273. Source: CD4+ T cells from PBMCs cultured with HCoV-OC43 spike peptides, taken after COVID-19 vaccination. Subset: HCoV-OC43 spike overlapping peptide pool stimulation. The receptor set was obtained from a human donor who received a COVID-19 vaccine.

V is TRBV10-1 and J is TRBJ1-4, with D perhaps TRBD1 (6 bases). The CDR3 runs 15 residues. V dropped 3 bases and J dropped 5 bases, with 13 bases sitting between them. Germline values: CDR1 WNHNN, CDR2 SYGVQD (reference sequence). CDR3 nucleotides: TGCGCCAGCAGTGACTTAGGGGGAGGGAATGAAAAACTGTTTTTT. Its translation is CASSDLGGGNEKLFF.

This CDR3 is CASSVGRQDYGYTF. Written as DNA, the CDR3 is TGTGCCAGCAGCGTAGGTCGTCAGGACTATGGCTACACCTTC. This chain links TRBV9 with TRBJ1-2; D ambiguous. The ends were cut back, 0 bases at V and 3 bases at J, with 9 bases in the middle. Germline CDR1 and CDR2: SGDLS and YYNGEE. The CDR3 runs 14 residues. The variable domain in full, completed from reference TRBV9 and TRBJ1-2, reads DSGVTQTPKHLITATGQRVTLRCSPRSGDLSVYWYQQSLDQGLQFLIQYYNGEERAKGNILERFSAQQFPDLHSELNLSSLELGDSALYFCASSVGRQDYGYTFGSGTRLTVV.

V and J are TRBV3-1 (or the pseudogene TRBV3-2) and TRBJ2-5; weak D call: TRBD1 (7 bases). The V end lost 3 bases, the J end lost 2 bases, and 16 bases lay between the germline ends. Germline lookup yields CDR1 LGHDT and CDR2 YNNKEL (reference sequence). The CDR3 length is 16 residues. CDR3 nucleotide sequence: TGTGCCAGCAGCCACTTTATGACAGGGACTCAAGAGACCCAGTACTTC. Amino acids: CASSHFMTGTQETQYF.

V gene TRBV11-2 combines with J gene TRBJ2-5; maybe TRBD1 (6 bases). This CDR3 comprises 15 residues. Germline V gene data show CDR1 as SGHAT and CDR2 as FQNNGV. Trimming took 2 bases from V and 4 from J, leaving 14 bases between them. The CDR3 nucleotides read TGTGCCAGCAGCTTACTGGGTGGGGGCCCAGAGACCCAGTACTTC. This encodes CASSLLGGGPETQYF.

V and J are TRBV5-1 and TRBJ1-2; 8 nucleotides agree with TRBD1. The V segment lost 0 bases and the J segment 12 bases; nucleotides outside the gene matches: 7. The CDR3 is 13 residues long. Per the germline V gene, CDR1 is SGHRS and CDR2 is YFSETQ. The CDR3 DNA sequence: TGCGCCAGCAGCTTGGACAGGGGGACGGAGGACACCTTC. Its protein product is CASSLDRGTEDTF.